Shown below are 15 T cell receptor beta chains from a single sample sequenced in a study of blood T cells in healthy people across ages. Next came a second PCR, run for about 7 to 12 cycles, which used a sample-barcoded 5' primer along with a J-beta primer mix. TCRdb itself ran the 5' RACE reads through MiXCR, one entry per CDR3 protein. The repertoire holds around 710,000 distinct CDR3 sequences, with roughly 47% as singletons. Sequencing was carried out using blood. The receptors were gathered from an older woman in good health.

This sequence joins TRBV3-1 and TRBJ1-4; D is undetermined. The CDR3 sequence is 13 residues long. Germline CDR1 reads LGHDT; CDR2 reads YNNKEL (reference sequence). V lost 1 base and J 8 bases, leaving 8 bases between the germline ends. The CDR3: CASSQAVGEKLFF. The CDR3, as DNA: TGTGCCAGCAGCCAAGCCGTAGGGGAAAAACTGTTTTTT.

This rearrangement joins TRBV7-6 to TRBJ2-1, with D perhaps assigned TRBD1 or TRBD2 (5 bases each). From germline, CDR1 is SGHVS and CDR2 FNYEAQ. V lost 7 bases and J 6 bases, leaving 19 bases between the germline ends. This CDR3 has 15 residues. The CDR3: CASIAQGPRSNEQFF. CDR3 DNA: TGTGCCAGCATCGCCCAGGGACCCCGGTCCAATGAGCAGTTCTTC.

The rearrangement uses TRBV3-1 and TRBJ2-5; the D gene is possibly TRBD2 (6 bases). Germline assignment: CDR1 LGHDT and CDR2 YNNKEL (reference sequence). The V end was cut by 0 bases, the J end by 5 bases, with 13 bases between. This CDR3 is built from 15 residues. CDR3 in amino acids: CASSQEKGREETQYF. CDR3 coding DNA: TGTGCCAGCAGCCAAGAAAAGGGACGGGAGGAGACCCAGTACTTC.

The rearrangement links TRBV20-1 to TRBJ2-4; either TRBD1 or TRBD2 may fit D (7 bases each). Germline assignment: CDR1 DFQATT and CDR2 SNEGSKA (reference sequence). The CDR3 spans 14 residues. Trimming pared 6 bases from V and 3 bases from J, leaving 15 bases between. The CDR3 spells CSARGGLVKNIQYF. CDR3 nucleotides: TGCAGTGCCAGGGGGGGGCTAGTCAAAAACATTCAGTACTTC.

As regards this clonotype: At one boundary the junction diverges from the germline segment, which might be a read error. This sequence joins TRBV2 and TRBJ2-4, with a tentative D call TRBD2 (6 bases). The last part of the DNA fits TRBJ2-1 better; the J call may be wrong. From germline, CDR1 is SNHLY and CDR2 FYNNEI. This CDR3 contains 15 residues. The CDR3 nucleotides are TGTGCCAGCAGCCCCCCGGAGGGTTCGTACAATAAGCAGTTCTTC. Protein product: CASSPPEGSYNKQFF.

There are a few counts of this clonotype. This chain joins TRBV29-1 and TRBJ1-2; TRBD1 agrees at 8 bases. V dropped 7 bases and J dropped 6; count of bases not matched to a gene: 7. This CDR3 has 12 residues. Germline values: CDR1 SQVTM, CDR2 ANQGSEA. Here the CDR3 DNA reads TGCAGCGGTCAGGGGGCTAAAAATGGCTACACCTTC. This gives the protein CSGQGAKNGYTF.

This clonotype was counted once. The chain is built from TRBV5-1 and TRBJ1-4; 9 bases are a match to TRBD1. This CDR3 has 15 amino acids. After removal of 3 bases from V and 7 bases from J, the junction contained 7 bases not matched to a gene. CDR1 is SGHRS, CDR2 YFSETQ, per germline. The CDR3 sequence is CASSWMTGGSEKLFF. The CDR3 coding sequence is TGCGCCAGCAGCTGGATGACAGGGGGTAGTGAAAAACTGTTTTTT.

There are a few counts of this clonotype. J is TRBJ2-5 and V is TRBV28; 7 positions agree with TRBD1. The CDR3 extends over 14 amino acids. The ends lost 5 bases at V and 4 bases at J; junction bases unmatched: 7. Germline V gene sequence: CDR1 MDHEN, CDR2 SYDVKM. The CDR3 sequence: CASSPTGIGETQYF. CDR3 DNA: TGTGCCAGCAGTCCGACAGGGATCGGAGAGACCCAGTACTTC. Combining the CDR3 with reference TRBV28 and TRBJ2-5 gives the whole variable domain DVKVTQSSRYLVKRTGEKVFLECVQDMDHENMFWYRQDPGLGLRLIYFSYDVKMKEKGDIPEGYSVSREKKERFSLILESASTNQTSMYLCASSPTGIGETQYFGPGTRLLVL.

The chain joins TRBV11-2 to TRBJ1-2; TRBD1 matches at 7 bases. CDR3 length equals 16 residues. J was trimmed by 8 bases and V by 5 bases; bases with no gene match: 17. Looked up from germline, CDR1 is SGHAT and CDR2 is FQNNGV. CDR3 nucleotide sequence: TGTGCCAGCAGCCGTCACCTGGGGGACAGCGCGGGGGGCTACACCTTC. Encoded protein: CASSRHLGDSAGGYTF.

Of note for this clonotype: At one of its ends the junction is not consistent with the germline gene, which may arise from a read error. The V gene is TRBV27, the J gene TRBJ1-2; D is possibly TRBD1 (6 bases). CDR3 length equals 13 residues. The V gene's germline CDR1 is MNHEY and CDR2 SMNVEV (reference sequence). Here the CDR3 reads CASSTVTGYGYTF. The CDR3 DNA follows: TGTGCCAGCAGCACGGTGACAGGCTATGGTTACACCTTC.

The rearrangement links TRBV7-2 to TRBJ1-2; D unresolved. CDR1 SGHTA and CDR2 FQGNSA come from the germline V gene. Trimming took 5 bases from V and 8 from J, leaving 18 bases between them. The CDR3 consists of 14 residues. CDR3 residues: CASSAPTENWGYTF. The CDR3, as DNA: TGTGCCAGCAGCGCCCCTACCGAGAACTGGGGCTACACCTTC. The variable domain in full, with the rest retrieved from reference TRBV7-2 and TRBJ1-2, is GAGVSQSPSNKVTEKGKDVELRCDPISGHTALYWYRQSLGQGLEFLIYFQGNSAPDKSGLPSDRFSAERTGGSVSTLTIQRTQQEDSAVYLCASSAPTENWGYTFGSGTRLTVV.

The rearrangement joins TRBV20-1 to TRBJ2-7, with 14 bases fitting TRBD2. CDR1 and CDR2 from the germline V gene are DFQATT and SNEGSKA (reference sequence). V trimming: 2 bases; J trimming: 2 bases; junction bases outside the gene matches: 11. This CDR3 comprises 18 residues. The CDR3 protein is CSARRPGTSGGSTYEQYF. DNA of the CDR3: TGCAGTGCTAGAAGACCCGGGACTAGCGGGGGCTCAACCTACGAGCAGTACTTC.

For this clonotype: This could be a read error, since a much larger clone is one nucleotide away. The chain combines TRBV20-1 with TRBJ2-3; possible D gene TRBD2, 5 bases. This CDR3 has 13 amino acids. Germline loops: CDR1 DFQATT, CDR2 SNEGSKA (reference sequence). The CDR3: CSTRSELTDTQYF. CDR3 coding DNA: TGCAGTACTAGAAGCGAGCTCACAGATACGCAGTATTTT.

Only a few counts were recorded for this clonotype. J is TRBJ2-5 and V is TRBV11-2; maybe TRBD1 (6 bases). The CDR3 totals 15 residues. Trimming took off 7 bases at V and 6 bases at J, with 21 bases between the two ends. CDR1 is SGHAT and CDR2 is FQNNGV in the germline V gene. CDR3 sequence: CASTKDRSGVKTQYF. The CDR3 DNA follows: TGTGCCAGCACCAAAGACAGGTCCGGGGTGAAGACCCAGTACTTC.

The chain has TRBV5-1 and TRBJ2-1; TRBD2 aligns across 10 bases. CDR3 length equals 16 residues. Germline assignment: CDR1 SGHRS and CDR2 YFSETQ. Trimming removed 5 bases from V and 12 bases from J; junction bases left unmatched: 17. This chain's CDR3 is CASRSLPSGGAHGQFF. The CDR3 bases are TGCGCCAGCAGGTCCCTTCCCAGCGGGGGGGCCCATGGGCAGTTCTTC.